The entry below gives a single T cell receptor (beta chain) sequence along with its context. This specimen belongs to a study of CD8 T cells in cerebrospinal fluid in Alzheimer's disease. From the 10x single-cell sequencing reads, TCRdb lists one entry per CDR3 protein and no DNA. The table counts more than 1,000 distinct CDR3 sequences; about 10% lies in the top ten. The CDR3 is made up of 13 amino acids. The gene calls are TRBV12-3 or TRBV12-4 and TRBJ2-2; TCRdb names TRBD2, which stays unverified in the absence of DNA. The receptor was derived from a human donor with mild cognitive impairment. Sequencing used cerebrospinal fluid. CDR3 amino acids: CASSPAEAGELFF.